Sequencing of this T cell receptor beta chain was carried out in a study of shared clonotypes between healthy human individuals. General study results and limits: It was the non-shared clonotypes that had lower generation probabilities than clonotypes shared by all four donors. Shared across several donors were 5% to 6% of the naive CD4 clonotypes.

This clone appeared a few times. What it binds is unknown. The repertoire was sequenced with immunoSEQ multiplex PCR; TCRdb's copy has only in-frame clones and lacks some. The sample has under 850,000 clones; roughly two thirds are singletons. Trimming left V 3 bases short and J 2 bases short, with 18 bases between. The germline V gene encodes CDR1 SGHKS and CDR2 YYEKEE (reference sequence). CDR3 length: 17 amino acids. What was sequenced was memory CD4+ T cells sorted from blood. Subset specified: CD45RA-negative fraction. The source is a woman between 25 and 40 years old in good health. The chain recombines TRBV5-5 with TRBJ1-3, with D possibly being TRBD1 (5 bases). CDR3 residues: CASSSIPQGQTGNTIYF. Written as DNA, the CDR3 is TGTGCCAGCAGCTCTATCCCCCAAGGACAAACTGGAAACACCATATATTTT.